This T cell receptor (beta chain) was retrieved from a study of cytomegalovirus exposure and HLA in healthy donors. Whole-study findings and limits: It was assumed in the presence/absence analyses that sequencing depth was roughly uniform across donors. Later findings reportedly placed an Asian-associated ancestry cluster below the approximately 650-donor mean for N-insertions.

Trimming took off 6 bases at V and 7 bases at J, with 21 bases between the two ends. This CDR3 region has 14 residues. CDR1 is SQVTM, CDR2 ANQGSEA, per germline. The PCR was carried out with 60 Vbeta primers and 13 Jbeta primers. The authors' processing: Later, an analysis found about 80 million unique TCR beta chains, and about 10 million of these were shared. Some clones are missing from TCRdb's copy, which holds only in-frame ones; the method was immunoSEQ multiplex PCR. V and J calls and clone size come straight from that table; D and trimming were deduced from the DNA. The table records 140,000 to 150,000 clones, 84% of them present only once. For this clone: Its antigen is not identified.

The receptor's source is a boy aged 2 to 9 in good health and CMV-seronegative. The rearrangement joins TRBV29-1 to TRBJ1-2; maybe TRBD1 (6 bases). The specimen was PBMCs. CDR3 in DNA: TGCAGCGTCGACTATCAGGGGTCTAATGGTGGCTACACCTTC. Its protein is CSVDYQGSNGGYTF.